This is a list of T cell receptor beta chains from one sample in a study of blood T cell repertoires in COVID-19. Produced via immunoSEQ multiplex PCR; TCRdb's table is partial and in-frame only. The sample holds 150,000 or so clones, roughly 84% seen once. Sequenced: peripheral blood. The receptor set was obtained from a man in his fifties or sixties who had recovered from COVID-19. Each CDR3 is given with its conserved first and last residue. The order of the fields is J gene, D gene, clone size, V gene, CDR3 length, CDR3 protein, CDR3 DNA. A D gene is named only where the DNA matches it firmly. Some rows mark clone size as missing; the rest say once, few, many or name a class of expanded clone.

j_call: TRBJ1-2
d_call: TRBD1
clone_size: NA
v_call: TRBV29-1
cdr3_length: 13
cdr3_aa: CSVAPQGGYGYTF
cdr3_nt: TGCAGCGTTGCACCACAGGGGGGCTATGGCTACACCTTC

j_call: TRBJ2-7
d_call: TRBD2
clone_size: NA
v_call: TRBV6-5
cdr3_length: 15
cdr3_aa: CASSFRLAGAYEQYF
cdr3_nt: TGTGCCAGCAGTTTTAGACTAGCGGGGGCGTACGAGCAGTACTTC

j_call: TRBJ2-3
d_call: NA
clone_size: NA
v_call: TRBV9
cdr3_length: 13
cdr3_aa: CASSPMTADTQYF
cdr3_nt: TGTGCCAGCAGCCCCATGACTGCAGATACGCAGTATTTT

j_call: TRBJ2-5
d_call: TRBD1
clone_size: NA
v_call: TRBV7-9
cdr3_length: 16
cdr3_aa: CASRMIPGQGQETQYF
cdr3_nt: TGTGCCAGCAGAATGATCCCAGGACAGGGACAAGAGACCCAGTACTTC

j_call: TRBJ2-7
d_call: NA
clone_size: once
v_call: TRBV19
cdr3_length: 17
cdr3_aa: CASSRPGGGEKAYEQYF
cdr3_nt: TGTGCCAGTAGTCGCCCGGGTGGAGGGGAGAAGGCCTACGAGCAGTACTTC

j_call: TRBJ2-3
d_call: NA
clone_size: NA
v_call: TRBV7-2
cdr3_length: 15
cdr3_aa: CASSLEGSTQGTQYF
cdr3_nt: TGTGCCAGCAGCTTAGAGGGTAGCACCCAGGGGACGCAGTATTTT

j_call: TRBJ2-3
d_call: TRBD2
clone_size: NA
v_call: TRBV6-2/TRBV6-3
cdr3_length: 17
cdr3_aa: CASSYVLAGAGADTQYF
cdr3_nt: TGTGCCAGCAGTTACGTACTAGCGGGAGCCGGCGCAGATACGCAGTATTTT

j_call: TRBJ1-4
d_call: NA
clone_size: NA
v_call: TRBV19
cdr3_length: 13
cdr3_aa: CASSRVTNEKLFF
cdr3_nt: TGTGCCAGTAGCCGAGTGACTAATGAAAAACTGTTTTTT

j_call: TRBJ1-5
d_call: NA
clone_size: few
v_call: TRBV6-2/TRBV6-3
cdr3_length: 15
cdr3_aa: CASSYGGGNSQPQHF
cdr3_nt: TGTGCCAGCAGTTACGGGGGGGGAAATAGTCAGCCCCAGCATTTT

j_call: TRBJ2-3
d_call: TRBD1
clone_size: NA
v_call: TRBV7-9
cdr3_length: 14
cdr3_aa: CASSFGQGADTQYF
cdr3_nt: TGTGCCAGCAGCTTCGGACAGGGGGCAGATACGCAGTATTTT

j_call: TRBJ2-3
d_call: TRBD2
clone_size: once
v_call: TRBV11-3
cdr3_length: 16
cdr3_aa: CASSLGTSGGRDTQYF
cdr3_nt: TGTGCCAGCAGCCTCGGGACTAGCGGGGGGAGAGATACGCAGTATTTT

j_call: TRBJ2-1
d_call: NA
clone_size: NA
v_call: TRBV6-1
cdr3_length: 12
cdr3_aa: CASSELSTEQFF
cdr3_nt: TGTGCCAGCAGTGAACTGTCTACTGAGCAGTTCTTC

j_call: TRBJ2-3
d_call: NA
clone_size: once
v_call: TRBV1
cdr3_length: 17
cdr3_aa: CTSPGLVMPLVTDTQYF
cdr3_nt: TGCACCAGCCCGGGACTAGTTATGCCCCTTGTCACAGATACGCAGTATTTT

j_call: TRBJ1-2
d_call: NA
clone_size: NA
v_call: TRBV19
cdr3_length: 15
cdr3_aa: CASSMARDGHYGYTF
cdr3_nt: TGTGCCAGTAGTATGGCGCGGGACGGCCACTATGGCTACACCTTC

j_call: TRBJ2-2
d_call: NA
clone_size: NA
v_call: TRBV7-3
cdr3_length: 15
cdr3_aa: CASSLTGGNTGELFF
cdr3_nt: TGTGCCAGCAGCTTAACGGGGGGTAACACCGGGGAGCTGTTTTTT

j_call: TRBJ1-2
d_call: TRBD1
clone_size: once
v_call: TRBV10-3
cdr3_length: 13
cdr3_aa: CAIIGQGNNGYTF
cdr3_nt: TGTGCCATCATCGGACAGGGGAACAATGGCTACACCTTC

j_call: TRBJ2-2
d_call: TRBD2
clone_size: NA
v_call: TRBV11-3
cdr3_length: 16
cdr3_aa: CASSSGLAEITGELFF
cdr3_nt: TGTGCCAGCAGTTCGGGACTAGCGGAAATCACCGGGGAGCTGTTTTTT

j_call: TRBJ2-5
d_call: NA
clone_size: NA
v_call: TRBV3-1/TRBV3-2
cdr3_length: 15
cdr3_aa: CASSQTGGVGETQYF
cdr3_nt: TGTGCCAGCAGCCAAACAGGGGGGGTTGGGGAGACCCAGTACTTC

j_call: TRBJ2-3
d_call: NA
clone_size: NA
v_call: TRBV30
cdr3_length: 15
cdr3_aa: CAWTAGGASTDTQYF
cdr3_nt: TGTGCCTGGACGGCCGGGGGAGCCAGCACAGATACGCAGTATTTT

j_call: TRBJ2-7
d_call: TRBD1
clone_size: NA
v_call: TRBV27
cdr3_length: 15
cdr3_aa: CASSTRDRGTDEQYF
cdr3_nt: TGTGCCAGCAGTACCCGCGACAGGGGAACGGACGAGCAGTACTTC

j_call: TRBJ1-2
d_call: NA
clone_size: NA
v_call: TRBV19
cdr3_length: 14
cdr3_aa: CASSTGGRTYGYTF
cdr3_nt: TGTGCCAGTAGTACCGGGGGGCGCACCTATGGCTACACCTTC

j_call: TRBJ1-2
d_call: TRBD1
clone_size: NA
v_call: TRBV19
cdr3_length: 15
cdr3_aa: CASSGQGDPVYGYTF
cdr3_nt: TGTGCCAGTAGTGGACAGGGGGACCCTGTCTATGGCTACACCTTC

j_call: TRBJ1-1
d_call: NA
clone_size: NA
v_call: TRBV11-2
cdr3_length: 14
cdr3_aa: CASSRHRDATEAFF
cdr3_nt: TGTGCCAGCAGCCGTCACAGGGACGCCACTGAAGCTTTCTTT

j_call: TRBJ2-3
d_call: TRBD1
clone_size: once
v_call: TRBV6-5
cdr3_length: 15
cdr3_aa: CASSQGASSADTQYF
cdr3_nt: TGTGCCAGCAGTCAGGGGGCTAGTAGTGCAGATACGCAGTATTTT

j_call: TRBJ2-1
d_call: TRBD2
clone_size: NA
v_call: TRBV6-2/TRBV6-3
cdr3_length: 15
cdr3_aa: CASSPLAGGYNEQFF
cdr3_nt: TGTGCCAGCAGCCCACTAGCGGGGGGTTACAATGAGCAGTTCTTC

j_call: TRBJ2-7
d_call: NA
clone_size: NA
v_call: TRBV12-3/TRBV12-4
cdr3_length: 12
cdr3_aa: CASSPQVYEQYF
cdr3_nt: TGTGCCAGCAGCCCACAGGTCTACGAGCAGTACTTC

j_call: TRBJ1-5
d_call: TRBD1
clone_size: few
v_call: TRBV7-2
cdr3_length: 18
cdr3_aa: CASSSEPPGGRSNQPQHF
cdr3_nt: TGTGCCAGCAGTTCAGAACCCCCAGGGGGTCGGAGCAATCAGCCCCAGCATTTT

j_call: TRBJ1-6
d_call: NA
clone_size: NA
v_call: TRBV3-1/TRBV3-2
cdr3_length: 17
cdr3_aa: CASSQDLQFIYNSPLHF
cdr3_nt: TGTGCCAGCAGCCAAGATCTGCAGTTTATATATAATTCACCCCTCCACTTT

j_call: TRBJ2-5
d_call: TRBD2
clone_size: NA
v_call: TRBV6-5
cdr3_length: 13
cdr3_aa: CASIGLAGETQYF
cdr3_nt: TGTGCCAGCATAGGGCTAGCGGGAGAGACCCAGTACTTC

j_call: TRBJ2-1
d_call: TRBD1
clone_size: NA
v_call: TRBV18
cdr3_length: 15
cdr3_aa: CASSPRGTGVAKQFF
cdr3_nt: TGTGCCAGCTCACCCCGTGGGACAGGTGTAGCTAAGCAGTTCTTC

j_call: TRBJ1-5
d_call: NA
clone_size: NA
v_call: TRBV30
cdr3_length: 11
cdr3_aa: CAWSTGGPQHF
cdr3_nt: TGTGCCTGGAGTACGGGGGGCCCCCAGCATTTT

j_call: TRBJ1-1
d_call: TRBD1
clone_size: NA
v_call: TRBV9
cdr3_length: 12
cdr3_aa: CASSDGTDEAFF
cdr3_nt: TGTGCCAGCAGCGACGGGACAGATGAAGCTTTCTTT

j_call: TRBJ1-2
d_call: NA
clone_size: NA
v_call: TRBV3-1/TRBV3-2
cdr3_length: 15
cdr3_aa: CASSPPFTDTYGYTF
cdr3_nt: TGTGCCAGCAGCCCCCCCTTTACAGATACATATGGCTACACCTTC

j_call: TRBJ2-6
d_call: NA
clone_size: NA
v_call: TRBV7-6
cdr3_length: 16
cdr3_aa: CASSQTRGSGANVLTF
cdr3_nt: TGTGCCAGCAGTCAGACTAGGGGCTCTGGGGCCAACGTCCTGACTTTC

j_call: TRBJ2-3
d_call: TRBD1
clone_size: NA
v_call: TRBV11-3
cdr3_length: 13
cdr3_aa: CASSSQGTDTQYF
cdr3_nt: TGTGCCAGCAGTTCACAGGGGACAGATACACAGTATTTT

j_call: TRBJ2-5
d_call: TRBD1
clone_size: few
v_call: TRBV13
cdr3_length: 15
cdr3_aa: CASSLGTGGRETQYF
cdr3_nt: TGTGCCAGCAGCCTGGGGACAGGGGGCCGAGAGACCCAGTACTTC

j_call: TRBJ1-1
d_call: NA
clone_size: NA
v_call: TRBV7-9
cdr3_length: 13
cdr3_aa: CASSFEQSYEAFF
cdr3_nt: TGTGCCAGCAGCTTTGAACAGTCATATGAAGCTTTCTTT

j_call: TRBJ2-5
d_call: TRBD1
clone_size: few
v_call: TRBV10-3
cdr3_length: 15
cdr3_aa: CAISAGTGSQETQYF
cdr3_nt: TGTGCCATCAGTGCCGGGACAGGGTCGCAAGAGACCCAGTACTTC

j_call: TRBJ1-2
d_call: TRBD1
clone_size: NA
v_call: TRBV10-3
cdr3_length: 14
cdr3_aa: CAIRRDSEGYGYTF
cdr3_nt: TGTGCCATCAGGAGGGACAGTGAAGGGTATGGCTACACCTTC

j_call: TRBJ1-2
d_call: TRBD1
clone_size: NA
v_call: TRBV19
cdr3_length: 14
cdr3_aa: CASSPRDRDYGYTF
cdr3_nt: TGTGCCAGTAGTCCCCGGGACAGAGACTATGGCTACACCTTC

j_call: TRBJ2-6
d_call: NA
clone_size: once
v_call: TRBV6-1
cdr3_length: 15
cdr3_aa: CASSDGGPGANVLTF
cdr3_nt: TGTGCCAGCAGTGACGGGGGGCCCGGGGCCAACGTCCTGACTTTC

j_call: TRBJ2-1
d_call: TRBD2
clone_size: once
v_call: TRBV9
cdr3_length: 15
cdr3_aa: CASSVGASGYNEQFF
cdr3_nt: TGTGCCAGCAGCGTAGGGGCTAGCGGATACAATGAGCAGTTCTTC

j_call: TRBJ2-1
d_call: NA
clone_size: NA
v_call: TRBV6-4
cdr3_length: 15
cdr3_aa: CASSFSGGSYNEQFF
cdr3_nt: TGTGCCAGCAGTTTTAGCGGAGGCTCCTACAATGAGCAGTTCTTC

j_call: TRBJ2-1
d_call: NA
clone_size: NA
v_call: TRBV7-3
cdr3_length: 17
cdr3_aa: CASNLGSGLSSYNEQFF
cdr3_nt: TGTGCCAGCAACCTCGGATCGGGACTCAGCTCCTACAATGAGCAGTTCTTC

j_call: TRBJ1-3
d_call: NA
clone_size: NA
v_call: TRBV6-5
cdr3_length: 13
cdr3_aa: CASSPTSRGTIYF
cdr3_nt: TGTGCCAGCAGTCCCACCAGTCGGGGGACCATATATTTT

j_call: TRBJ1-1
d_call: TRBD1
clone_size: NA
v_call: TRBV12-5
cdr3_length: 17
cdr3_aa: CASGWSGQGTMNTEAFF
cdr3_nt: TGTGCTAGTGGCTGGTCCGGACAGGGGACCATGAACACTGAAGCTTTCTTT

j_call: TRBJ2-1
d_call: TRBD1
clone_size: NA
v_call: TRBV24-1
cdr3_length: 15
cdr3_aa: CATSDLQGAYNEQFF
cdr3_nt: TGTGCCACCAGTGATTTACAGGGGGCGTACAATGAGCAGTTCTTC

j_call: TRBJ2-7
d_call: TRBD1
clone_size: NA
v_call: TRBV5-1
cdr3_length: 14
cdr3_aa: CASRGTGEGNEQYF
cdr3_nt: TGCGCCAGCAGAGGGACAGGGGAGGGGAACGAGCAGTACTTC

j_call: TRBJ1-2
d_call: NA
clone_size: NA
v_call: TRBV7-8
cdr3_length: 17
cdr3_aa: CASSTNPGGRGDYGYTF
cdr3_nt: TGTGCCAGCAGCACGAACCCTGGGGGCAGGGGAGACTATGGCTACACCTTC

j_call: TRBJ1-2
d_call: TRBD1
clone_size: NA
v_call: TRBV11-3
cdr3_length: 18
cdr3_aa: CASSLGLSGQGVNYGYTF
cdr3_nt: TGTGCCAGCAGCTTAGGCCTCTCTGGACAGGGGGTTAACTATGGCTACACCTTC

j_call: TRBJ1-2
d_call: TRBD1
clone_size: few
v_call: TRBV29-1
cdr3_length: 13
cdr3_aa: CSVAQGARSGYTF
cdr3_nt: TGCAGCGTTGCGCAGGGGGCGCGAAGTGGCTACACCTTC

j_call: TRBJ1-2
d_call: TRBD1
clone_size: many
v_call: TRBV27
cdr3_length: 14
cdr3_aa: CASKIQGANYGYTF
cdr3_nt: TGTGCCAGCAAAATACAGGGGGCGAACTATGGCTACACCTTC

j_call: TRBJ2-3
d_call: TRBD1
clone_size: few
v_call: TRBV7-9
cdr3_length: 16
cdr3_aa: CASSLGLGQNTDTQYF
cdr3_nt: TGTGCCAGCAGCTTAGGCTTGGGACAGAACACAGATACGCAGTATTTT

j_call: TRBJ1-3
d_call: NA
clone_size: once
v_call: TRBV6-1
cdr3_length: 14
cdr3_aa: CASSESGTGNTIYF
cdr3_nt: TGTGCCAGCAGTGAGTCGGGGACTGGAAACACCATATATTTT

j_call: TRBJ2-2
d_call: TRBD1
clone_size: NA
v_call: TRBV7-8
cdr3_length: 15
cdr3_aa: CASSLRGQGTGELFF
cdr3_nt: TGTGCCAGCAGCTTAAGAGGACAGGGCACCGGGGAGCTGTTTTTT

j_call: TRBJ2-7
d_call: TRBD1
clone_size: once
v_call: TRBV7-3
cdr3_length: 14
cdr3_aa: CASSSGTGDYEQYF
cdr3_nt: TGTGCCAGCAGCTCGGGGACAGGGGACTACGAGCAGTACTTC

j_call: TRBJ2-5
d_call: TRBD1
clone_size: NA
v_call: TRBV5-1
cdr3_length: 14
cdr3_aa: CASSPGQGYETQYF
cdr3_nt: TGCGCCAGCAGCCCGGGACAGGGGTATGAGACCCAGTACTTC

j_call: TRBJ1-1
d_call: TRBD1
clone_size: NA
v_call: TRBV6-5
cdr3_length: 13
cdr3_aa: CASSLQGAGEAFF
cdr3_nt: TGTGCCAGCAGTCTACAGGGGGCCGGTGAAGCTTTCTTT